This TCR beta chain was sequenced for a study of response to subunit inactivated influenza vaccine. Points from the study as a whole: It was the authors' suggestion that each seasonal influenza vaccination recruits few new T cells.

On this clonotype: Its antigen is unknown.

TCRdb processed the RT-PCR reads anew with MiXCR; each CDR3 protein has one entry. Of about half a million distinct CDR3 sequences listed, about 25% are singletons. The germline V gene has CDR1 LGHNA and CDR2 YSLEER. The V gene lost 0 bases and the J gene lost 11 bases, with 13 bases spanning the gap. The CDR3 extends over 13 amino acids. The sample consisted of CD4+ T cells sorted from PBMCs, taken 4 to 6 days after vaccination. This receptor was obtained from a man over 45 who received an inactivated influenza vaccine. This sequence joins TRBV4-3 and TRBJ1-1; possibly TRBD1 for D (5 bases). CDR3 nucleotide sequence: TGCGCCAGCAGCCAAGATTTCCGGGGCGGCGCTTTCTTT. Translated, it gives CASSQDFRGGAFF.